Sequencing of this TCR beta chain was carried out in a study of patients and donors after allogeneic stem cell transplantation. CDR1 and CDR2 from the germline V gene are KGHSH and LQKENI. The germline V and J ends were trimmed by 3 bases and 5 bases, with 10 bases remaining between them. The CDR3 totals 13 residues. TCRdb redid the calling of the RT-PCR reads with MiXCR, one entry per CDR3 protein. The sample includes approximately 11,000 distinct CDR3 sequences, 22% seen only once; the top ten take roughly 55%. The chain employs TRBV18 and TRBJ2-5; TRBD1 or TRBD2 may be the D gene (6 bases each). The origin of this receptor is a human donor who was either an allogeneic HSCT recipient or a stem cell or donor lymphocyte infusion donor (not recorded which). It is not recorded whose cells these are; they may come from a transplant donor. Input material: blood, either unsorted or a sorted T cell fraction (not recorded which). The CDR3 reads CASSPTGGETQYF. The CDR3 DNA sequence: TGTGCCAGCTCACCGACAGGAGGGGAGACCCAGTACTTC.